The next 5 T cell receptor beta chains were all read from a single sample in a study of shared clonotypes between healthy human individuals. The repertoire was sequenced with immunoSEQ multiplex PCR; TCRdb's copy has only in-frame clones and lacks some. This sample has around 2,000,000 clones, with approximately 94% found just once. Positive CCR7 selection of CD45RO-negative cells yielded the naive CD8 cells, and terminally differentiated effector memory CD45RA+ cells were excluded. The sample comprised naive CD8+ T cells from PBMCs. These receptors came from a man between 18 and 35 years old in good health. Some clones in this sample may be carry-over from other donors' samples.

The CDR3 protein is CASNGGGYEQYF. The CDR3, as DNA: TGTGCCAGCAACGGAGGAGGCTACGAGCAGTACTTC. The chain carries TRBV9 and TRBJ2-7; tentative D call: TRBD2 (5 bases). Germline lookup yields CDR1 SGDLS and CDR2 YYNGEE. Between the trimmed V and J ends, which lost 6 bases and 3 bases, there was a span of 10 bases. This CDR3 contains 12 residues.

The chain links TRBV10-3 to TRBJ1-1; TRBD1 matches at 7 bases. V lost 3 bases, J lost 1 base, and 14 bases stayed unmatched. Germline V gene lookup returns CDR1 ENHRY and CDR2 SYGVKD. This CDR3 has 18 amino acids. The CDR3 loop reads CAISEQPRQGGWNTEAFF. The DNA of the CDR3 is TGTGCCATCAGTGAACAACCTAGACAGGGAGGGTGGAACACTGAAGCTTTCTTT.

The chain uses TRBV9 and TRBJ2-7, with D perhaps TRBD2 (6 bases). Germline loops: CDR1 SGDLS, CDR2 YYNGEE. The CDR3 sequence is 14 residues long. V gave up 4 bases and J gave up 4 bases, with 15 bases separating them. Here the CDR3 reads CASSPYAAGYEQYF. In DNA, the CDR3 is TGTGCCAGCAGCCCGTACGCCGCGGGGTACGAGCAGTACTTC.

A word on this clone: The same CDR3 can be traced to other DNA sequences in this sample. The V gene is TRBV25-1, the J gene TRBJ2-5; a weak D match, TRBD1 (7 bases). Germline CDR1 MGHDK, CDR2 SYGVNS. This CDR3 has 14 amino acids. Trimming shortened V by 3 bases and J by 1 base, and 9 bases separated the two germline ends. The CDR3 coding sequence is TGTGCCAGCAGTGACCAGGGGGGCCAAGAGACCCAGTACTTC. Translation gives CASSDQGGQETQYF.

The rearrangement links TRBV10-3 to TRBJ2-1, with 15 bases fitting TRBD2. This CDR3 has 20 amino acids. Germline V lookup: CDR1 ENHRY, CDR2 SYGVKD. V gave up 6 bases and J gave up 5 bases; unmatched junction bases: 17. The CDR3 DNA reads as TGTGCCATCAGCGAGCCGGGACTAGCGGGAGGCCCCTGGACCGACAATGAGCAGTTCTTC. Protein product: CAISEPGLAGGPWTDNEQFF.